A selection of T cell receptor beta chains follows, all from one sample in a study of OX40 agonist ivuxolimab in advanced cancers. Clones were read by immunoSEQ multiplex PCR, and TCRdb kept only the in-frame ones, dropping some. The sample records around 68,000 clones, about nine tenths being singletons. Sample: CD4+ or CD8+ T cells sorted from blood, taken in a trial of the OX40 agonist ivuxolimab. These receptors were obtained from an adult with an advanced solid tumor such as melanoma, head and neck, liver or kidney cancer. The CDR3 runs from the conserved cysteine through the conserved F or W. A D gene is named only where the DNA matches it firmly. The listing skips clone size in some rows; elsewhere it reads once, few, many or a size class.

-	-	TRBV7-2	TRBJ1-5	CASSLGGRPQHF	TGTGCCAGCAGCTTGGGGGGCAGGCCCCAGCATTTT
few	-	TRBV4-2	TRBJ2-3	CASSQGSGGLTDTQYF	TGTGCCAGCAGCCAAGGGTCCGGCGGCCTCACCGATACGCAGTATTTT
-	-	TRBV7-2	TRBJ1-6	CASSLAGLHSPLHF	TGTGCCAGCAGCTTGGCCGGTTTACATTCACCCCTCCACTTT
-	TRBD1	TRBV14	TRBJ2-5	CASSQRQGAIETQYF	TGTGCCAGCAGCCAGAGACAGGGGGCGATTGAGACCCAGTACTTC
-	-	TRBV30	TRBJ1-1	CAWRATGVNTEAFF	TGTGCCTGGAGGGCAACGGGCGTGAACACTGAAGCTTTCTTT
-	-	TRBV5-4	TRBJ2-1	CASTRGGGAREQFF	TGTGCCAGCACCCGGGGAGGGGGGGCTCGTGAGCAGTTCTTC
once	TRBD1	TRBV5-1	TRBJ2-5	CASAPDRGRGETQYF	TGCGCCAGCGCGCCGGACAGGGGAAGGGGAGAGACCCAGTACTTC
-	-	TRBV5-1	TRBJ1-5	CASRRDDDQPQHF	TGCGCCAGCAGGAGGGACGACGATCAGCCCCAGCATTTT
-	-	TRBV19	TRBJ1-3	CASREVAEGNTIYF	TGTGCCAGTAGAGAGGTGGCGGAAGGAAACACCATATATTTT
-	TRBD1	TRBV6-5	TRBJ1-2	CASSSGQGRGYTF	TGTGCCAGCAGTTCCGGACAGGGACGGGGCTACACCTTC
-	-	TRBV9	TRBJ2-3	CASSLGTSPDTQYF	TGTGCCAGCAGCTTGGGGACGAGCCCAGATACGCAGTATTTT
-	TRBD2	TRBV11-2	TRBJ2-7	CASSPLAMAGVSSEQYF	TGTGCCAGCAGCCCGCTAGCTATGGCGGGAGTTTCATCCGAGCAGTACTTC
-	-	TRBV27	TRBJ2-7	CASTTAWGEQYF	TGTGCCAGCACCACCGCGTGGGGCGAGCAGTACTTC
-	-	TRBV29-1	TRBJ2-3	CSVDRESSTDTQYF	TGCAGCGTTGATAGGGAATCTAGCACAGATACGCAGTATTTT
-	-	TRBV11-2	TRBJ1-1	CASSFELGGAFF	TGTGCCAGCAGCTTTGAGCTGGGGGGAGCTTTCTTT
-	TRBD2	TRBV4-3	TRBJ2-3	CASSQTSGVTDTQYF	TGCGCCAGCAGCCAAACTAGCGGGGTTACAGATACGCAGTATTTT
-	-	TRBV18	TRBJ2-1	CASSRARNEQFF	TGTGCCAGCTCAAGAGCTCGGAATGAGCAGTTCTTC
-	TRBD1	TRBV6-1	TRBJ1-5	CASSELDRDVQPQHF	TGTGCCAGCAGTGAACTCGACAGGGACGTACAGCCCCAGCATTTT
-	TRBD2	TRBV7-9	TRBJ2-2	CASSSPGLAGGNTGELFF	TGTGCCAGCAGCTCTCCGGGACTAGCGGGGGGGAACACCGGGGAGCTGTTTTTT
-	TRBD1	TRBV27	TRBJ2-5	CASSLMTGGGEQYF	TGTGCCAGCAGTTTAATGACAGGGGGGGGAGAGCAGTACTTC
-	TRBD1	TRBV5-5	TRBJ1-4	CASSPGTVTNEKLFF	TGTGCCAGCAGCCCCGGGACAGTGACTAATGAAAAGCTGTTTTTT
-	-	TRBV19	TRBJ2-4	CASSLMEANIQYF	TGTGCCAGTAGCTTGATGGAGGCAAACATTCAGTACTTC
-	-	TRBV29-1	TRBJ1-2	CSAILTGQVGGYTF	TGCAGCGCAATCCTTACGGGACAAGTAGGTGGCTACACCTTC
-	-	TRBV6-6	TRBJ1-5	CASSYGPRSNQPQHF	TGTGCCAGCAGTTACGGACCCCGGAGCAATCAGCCCCAGCATTTT
-	TRBD1	TRBV6-6	TRBJ2-7	CASSYFGTGRSEQYF	TGTGCCAGCAGTTATTTCGGGACAGGACGAAGCGAGCAGTACTTC
-	-	TRBV27	TRBJ1-6	CASRREGGSPLHF	TGTGCCAGCAGGCGGGAGGGGGGTTCACCCCTCCACTTT
-	TRBD1	TRBV6-5	TRBJ1-6	CASSYSTVRGNSPLHF	TGTGCCAGCAGTTACTCGACGGTCAGGGGGAATTCACCCCTCCACTTT
-	TRBD1	TRBV7-2	TRBJ1-2	CASSLSSRGNNYGYTF	TGTGCCAGCAGCTTATCCAGCAGGGGGAACAACTATGGCTACACCTTC
once	-	TRBV15	TRBJ1-1	CATSRDRGNTEAFF	TGTGCCACCAGCAGAGATAGGGGGAACACTGAAGCTTTCTTT
-	-	TRBV4-2	TRBJ2-1	CASSQDTASSYNEQFF	TGTGCCAGCAGCCAAGATACGGCCAGCTCCTACAATGAGCAGTTCTTC
-	TRBD2	TRBV7-3	TRBJ2-3	CASSLAGGPTDTQYF	TGTGCCAGCAGCTTAGCGGGGGGGCCGACAGATACGCAGTATTTT